The 32 T cell receptor beta chains below come from one sample, sequenced in a study of cytomegalovirus exposure and HLA in healthy donors. PCR primers comprised 60 Vbeta and 13 Jbeta primers. The data were produced by immunoSEQ multiplex PCR, yet TCRdb's version contains in-frame clones alone and is incomplete. The sample yields 110,000 to 150,000 clones, over 75% seen once. Sequencing was carried out using PBMCs. The receptor source for this set is a female donor in good health and CMV-seronegative.

This chain uses TRBV2 with TRBJ2-1, with TRBD2 as a possible D gene (5 bases). The germline V and J ends were trimmed by 5 bases and 4 bases, with 15 bases remaining between them. The CDR3 extends over 15 amino acids. The germline CDR1 and CDR2 sequences are SNHLY and FYNNEI. The CDR3 nucleotides are TGTGCCAGCAGTTGGGGAGTCGGGGTATACAATGAGCAGTTCTTC. This encodes CASSWGVGVYNEQFF.

The gene calls are TRBV5-5 and TRBJ1-1, with D perhaps matching TRBD1 (6 bases). V lost 6 bases to trimming and J lost 9 bases, with 18 bases between them. The germline V gene encodes CDR1 SGHKS and CDR2 YYEKEE (reference sequence). The CDR3 totals 13 residues. The CDR3 coding sequence is TGTGCCAGCACCACCGAGGGGGGGCAGAAAGCTTTCTTT. It codes for CASTTEGGQKAFF. Full variable domain (rest looked up from reference TRBV5-5 and TRBJ1-1): DAGVTQSPTHLIKTRGQQVTLRCSPISGHKSVSWYQQVLGQGPQFIFQYYEKEERGRGNFPDRFSARQFPNYSSELNVNALLLGDSALYLCASTTEGGQKAFFGQGTRLTVV.

The chain couples TRBV2 to TRBJ2-4; TRBD1 might be the D (5 bases). The CDR3 extends over 17 amino acids. Germline V CDR1 and CDR2: SNHLY, FYNNEI. The V end was cut by 1 base, the J end by 0 bases, with 13 bases between. CDR3 DNA sequence: TGTGCCAGCAGTGAAGGGGGCTCCCTGCTAGCCAAAAACATTCAGTACTTC. Its protein product is CASSEGGSLLAKNIQYF.

The chain joins TRBV7-9 to TRBJ2-5, with 10 nucleotides matching TRBD2. The CDR3 loop spans 14 amino acids. V gave up 1 base and J gave up 4 bases; unmatched junction bases: 0. Germline V CDR1 and CDR2: SEHNR, FQNEAQ (reference sequence). The CDR3 nucleotides read TGTGCCAGCAGCTTAGGACTAGCGGGAGAGACCCAGTACTTC. It is translated as CASSLGLAGETQYF.

Concerning this clone itself: A far larger clone is one base from this, pointing to a likely read error. Since the CDR3 does not end with the conserved phenylalanine or tryptophan, this likely comes from a read error. The chain uses TRBV9 and TRBJ2-7; perhaps TRBD2 as D (7 bases). Germline V CDR1 and CDR2: SGDLS, YYNGEE. With 0 bases removed from V and 5 bases from J, the gap between germline ends came to 12 bases. This CDR3 is 14 amino acids long. CDR3 residues: CASSVVGGGDEQYC. Here the CDR3 DNA reads TGTGCCAGCAGCGTAGTCGGAGGGGGGGACGAGCAGTACTGC.

V is TRBV7-6 and J is TRBJ1-1, with D tentatively TRBD1 (6 bases). Germline CDR1 is SGHVS and CDR2 is FNYEAQ. Between the trimmed V and J ends, which lost 4 bases and 1 base, there was a span of 16 bases. CDR3 size: 16 residues. The DNA for the CDR3 is TGTGCCAGCAGCTCCCGGGACATTTACTCGAACACTGAAGCTTTCTTT. It codes for CASSSRDIYSNTEAFF.

The chain links TRBV4-1 to TRBJ1-2; TRBD1 agrees at 8 bases. CDR3 length equals 14 residues. The ends lost 2 bases at V and 8 bases at J; junction bases unmatched: 7. Per the germline V gene, CDR1 is MGHRA and CDR2 is YSYEKL. The CDR3 here is CASSQPDRGHGYTF. Written as DNA, the CDR3 is TGCGCCAGCAGCCAACCCGACAGGGGCCACGGCTACACCTTC.

The chain couples TRBV19 to TRBJ1-1; D ambiguous. Trimming shortened V by 2 bases and J by 4 bases, and 11 bases separated the two germline ends. Germline V gene sequence: CDR1 LNHDA, CDR2 SQIVND (reference sequence). The CDR3 extends over 14 amino acids. The CDR3 DNA reads as TGTGCCAGTAGTATAAAGGCGGGGAGCACTGAAGCTTTCTTT. Translating gives CASSIKAGSTEAFF.

The chain is built from TRBV30 and TRBJ1-5; tentative D call: TRBD1 (5 bases). The CDR3 is made up of 13 amino acids. CDR1 and CDR2 from the germline V gene are GTSNPN and SVGIG (reference sequence). V dropped 4 bases and J dropped 1 base, with 8 bases sitting between them. This chain's CDR3 is CAWNRGSNQPQHF. DNA for the CDR3: TGTGCCTGGAACCGGGGGAGCAATCAGCCCCAGCATTTT. The full variable domain, in which reference TRBV30 and TRBJ1-5 provide the parts outside the CDR3, is SQTIHQWPATLVQPVGSPLSLECTVEGTSNPNLYWYRQAAGRGLQLLFYSVGIGQISSEVPQNLSASRPQDRQFILSSKKLLLSDSGFYLCAWNRGSNQPQHFGDGTRLSIL.

The J gene is TRBJ2-1, the V gene TRBV5-6; D is possibly TRBD2 (9 bases). The CDR3 sequence is 15 residues long. V was shortened by 4 bases and J by 8 bases, with 19 bases between the two germline ends. Per the germline V gene, CDR1 is SGHDT and CDR2 is YYEEEE. The CDR3 sequence: CASSRQGRGRDEQFF. The CDR3 nucleotides are TGTGCCAGCAGCCGACAGGGGCGCGGGAGGGATGAGCAGTTCTTC. The full variable domain, rest sourced from reference TRBV5-6 and TRBJ2-1, is DAGVTQSPTHLIKTRGQQVTLRCSPKSGHDTVSWYQQALGQGPQFIFQYYEEEERQRGNFPDRFSGHQFPNYSSELNVNALLLGDSALYLCASSRQGRGRDEQFFGPGTRLTVL.

The genes are TRBV28 and TRBJ1-4; no clear D. Trimming stripped 6 bases from V and 8 bases from J, with 4 bases between. In germline, CDR1 is MDHEN, CDR2 SYDVKM. The CDR3 totals 10 residues. In DNA, the CDR3 is TGTGCCAGCAGCGGGGAAAAACTGTTTTTT. This gives the protein CASSGEKLFF.

The rearrangement joins TRBV4-2 to TRBJ2-7; 9 bases agree with TRBD2. With 1 base clipped from V and 1 base from J, the junction kept 8 bases outside the gene matches. The germline gives CDR1 LGHNA, CDR2 YNFKEQ. The CDR3 spans 17 residues. CDR3 sequence (DNA): TGTGCCAGCAGCCAAGGTGGCGGGAGGGCCAAATCCTACGAGCAGTACTTC. It is translated as CASSQGGGRAKSYEQYF.

This clone was seen only a few times. This chain joins TRBV27 and TRBJ1-2, with unresolved D. The V gene lost 5 bases and the J gene lost 6 bases, with 13 bases spanning the gap. Germline loops: CDR1 MNHEY, CDR2 SMNVEV (reference sequence). There are 13 residues in the CDR3. CDR3 protein: CASSPSSRDGYTF. The CDR3 DNA sequence: TGTGCCAGCAGTCCCTCCTCGAGAGATGGCTACACCTTC.

The J gene is TRBJ2-7, the V gene TRBV27, with 11 bases that match TRBD2. Per the germline V gene, CDR1 is MNHEY and CDR2 is SMNVEV (reference sequence). V lost 5 bases, J lost 0 bases, and 3 bases stayed unmatched. The CDR3 has 15 amino acids. The CDR3 coding sequence is TGTGCCAGCAGTCCAACTAGCGGGGGCTCCTACGAGCAGTACTTC. Translation gives CASSPTSGGSYEQYF.

The table lists this clone with a count of one. The chain combines TRBV10-3 with TRBJ1-2; TRBD1 aligns across 9 bases. Trimming at V came to 0 bases and at J to 0 bases, leaving 8 bases not matched to a gene. The V gene's germline CDR1 is ENHRY and CDR2 SYGVKD. This CDR3 is 18 amino acids long. As DNA, the CDR3 is TGTGCCATCAGTGAGTCAGGACAGGGGACCTTAGCTAACTATGGCTACACCTTC. It translates to CAISESGQGTLANYGYTF.

The chain couples TRBV6-4 to TRBJ2-3; 9 nucleotides line up with TRBD2. This CDR3 is 15 amino acids long. Germline CDR1 and CDR2: MRHNA and SNTAGT. V was clipped by 0 bases and J by 7 bases; unmatched bases: 5. The CDR3 nucleotides are TGTGCCAGCAGTGACTCGGCGGGAGGGCCGAATACGCAGTATTTT. Translation gives CASSDSAGGPNTQYF.

With respect to this clone: Without the conserved terminal phenylalanine or tryptophan, this CDR3 likely stems from a read error. The CDR3 sequence is CASSEVRTGGTAPEKLFV. The CDR3 bases are TGTGCCAGCAGTGAAGTAAGGACAGGGGGAACAGCCCCTGAAAAACTGTTTGTT. J is TRBJ1-4 and V is TRBV6-1, with 10 bases identical to TRBD1. Germline assignment: CDR1 MNHNS and CDR2 SASEGT. The CDR3 contains 18 residues. The V and J ends lost 1 base and 7 bases, in that order; junction bases with no gene match: 12.

V and J are TRBV29-1 and TRBJ2-2; 8 positions match TRBD2. This CDR3 comprises 14 residues. CDR1 is SQVTM and CDR2 is ANQGSEA in the germline V gene. The V gene end was trimmed by 3 bases and the J gene end by 7 bases; junction bases not matched to a gene: 7. As DNA, the CDR3 is TGCAGCGTTGATCCAGCGGGAGCCGGCGGGGAGCTGTTTTTT. It translates to CSVDPAGAGGELFF.

The gene calls are TRBV27 and TRBJ2-5; D is possibly TRBD1 (6 bases). In germline, CDR1 is MNHEY, CDR2 SMNVEV (reference sequence). The V end lost 5 bases, the J end lost 7 bases, and 17 bases lay between the germline ends. This CDR3 is built from 14 residues. This chain's CDR3 is CASSTHGQLGTQYF. The CDR3 region has the DNA TGTGCCAGCAGTACGCACGGACAGTTGGGGACCCAGTACTTC.

The chain has TRBV29-1 and TRBJ1-1, with D possibly matching TRBD1 (5 bases). V was shortened by 7 bases and J by 8 bases, with 20 bases between the two germline ends. Germline lookup yields CDR1 SQVTM and CDR2 ANQGSEA. CDR3 length equals 13 residues. CDR3 DNA: TGCAGCGACCTCGGGACTCAGGAAGCCGAAGCTTTCTTT. Translating it yields CSDLGTQEAEAFF.

This clone was recorded only once. The V gene is TRBV2, the J gene TRBJ2-7; D is unclear. With 1 base removed from V and 0 bases from J, the gap between germline ends came to 4 bases. Germline V gives CDR1 SNHLY, CDR2 FYNNEI. CDR3 length: 13 amino acids. DNA of the CDR3: TGTGCCAGCAGTGAAGACAGCTCCTACGAGCAGTACTTC. It encodes CASSEDSSYEQYF.

J is TRBJ1-1 and V is TRBV28; no firm D call. In germline, CDR1 is MDHEN, CDR2 SYDVKM. This CDR3 has 13 residues. V lost 4 bases, J lost 11 bases, and 17 bases lay in between. CDR3 sequence: CASSSLMPPGAFF. The CDR3 region has the DNA TGTGCCAGCAGTTCCCTAATGCCGCCCGGGGCTTTCTTT.

The chain is built from TRBV27 and TRBJ1-5; D remains ambiguous. This CDR3 has 12 amino acids. CDR1 is MNHEY, CDR2 SMNVEV, per germline (reference sequence). Trimming shortened V by 4 bases and J by 5 bases, and 6 bases separated the two germline ends. The CDR3, as DNA: TGTGCCAGCAGTTCTTTCTATCAGCCCCAGCATTTT. Amino acids: CASSSFYQPQHF.

This chain connects TRBV5-1 to TRBJ2-4; 7 nucleotides line up with TRBD2. J lost 1 base, V lost 2 bases, and 3 bases had no gene match. This CDR3 has 15 amino acids. CDR1 and CDR2 (germline): SGHRS, YFSETQ. CDR3: CASSFNGGAKNIQYF. The CDR3 DNA reads as TGCGCCAGCAGCTTTAACGGGGGGGCCAAAAACATTCAGTACTTC.

This chain connects TRBV5-1 to TRBJ1-1; weak D call: TRBD1 (6 bases). The CDR3 length is 14 residues. V lost 4 bases and J 1 base, leaving 11 bases between the germline ends. The V gene's germline CDR1 is SGHRS and CDR2 YFSETQ. CDR3 sequence (DNA): TGCGCCAGCAGCCCGGGACACGGGAACACTGAAGCTTTCTTT. Encoded protein: CASSPGHGNTEAFF.

J is TRBJ1-6 and V is TRBV5-6; weak D call: TRBD1 (6 bases). Germline lookup yields CDR1 SGHDT and CDR2 YYEEEE. The ends were cut back, 2 bases at V and 8 bases at J, with 14 bases in the middle. The CDR3 consists of 15 residues. This CDR3 reads CASSFHRTGHSPLHF. The CDR3 nucleotides are TGTGCCAGCAGCTTTCACCGAACAGGGCATTCACCCCTCCACTTT.

The chain links TRBV6-5 to TRBJ1-3; D is undetermined. Trimming left V 4 bases short and J 4 bases short, with 17 bases between. Germline CDR1 reads MNHEY; CDR2 reads SVGAGI. The length of the CDR3 is 16 residues. The CDR3 spells CASSSSPPGSGNTIYF. CDR3 coding DNA: TGTGCCAGCAGTTCCTCTCCCCCGGGGTCCGGAAACACCATATATTTT.

The CDR3 coding sequence is TGTGCCAGCAGACCGACAGGGGTTTGGAACACCGGGGAGCTGTTTTTT. Translating gives CASRPTGVWNTGELFF. This chain connects TRBV7-6 to TRBJ2-2; 8 bases line up with TRBD1. This CDR3 region has 16 residues. In germline, CDR1 is SGHVS, CDR2 FNYEAQ. V lost 6 bases and J lost 1; bases outside the gene matches: 7.

V is TRBV7-2 and J is TRBJ2-7; 9 bases are a match to TRBD2. The CDR3 sequence is 14 residues long. V gave up 5 bases and J gave up 3 bases; unmatched junction bases: 5. Germline CDR1 reads SGHTA; CDR2 reads FQGNSA. The CDR3 nucleotides are TGTGCCAGCAGCACACTTAGCGGGAGCTACGAGCAGTACTTC. It yields the protein CASSTLSGSYEQYF.

This chain joins TRBV28 and TRBJ2-3; 9 nucleotides line up with TRBD1. The CDR3 loop spans 16 amino acids. Germline lookup yields CDR1 MDHEN and CDR2 SYDVKM. The V segment lost 3 bases and the J segment 0 bases; nucleotides outside the gene matches: 4. The CDR3 loop reads CASSFGTGRSTDTQYF. The CDR3 region has the DNA TGTGCCAGCAGTTTCGGGACAGGGAGGAGCACAGATACGCAGTATTTT.

V gene TRBV6-1 combines with J gene TRBJ1-2; 8 nucleotides match TRBD1. The CDR3 contains 19 residues. CDR1 and CDR2 (germline): MNHNS, SASEGT. V gave up 1 base and J gave up 3 bases; unmatched junction bases: 16. CDR3 bases: TGTGCCAGCAGTGAAGTTACCCGGGACAGGAGTTGGCTCTACTATGGCTACACCTTC. Its protein product is CASSEVTRDRSWLYYGYTF.

J is TRBJ2-6 and V is TRBV5-6; D remains ambiguous. CDR3 length equals 14 residues. The germline CDR1 and CDR2 sequences are SGHDT and YYEEEE. The V and J ends lost 0 bases and 2 bases respectively, with 3 bases between them. CDR3: CASSLGAGANVLTF. The CDR3 bases are TGTGCCAGCAGCTTGGGCGCTGGGGCCAACGTCCTGACTTTC.